A selection of T cell receptor beta chains follows, all from one sample in a study of CD8+ T cells in alopecia areata. Some clones are missing from TCRdb's copy, which holds only in-frame ones; the method was immunoSEQ multiplex PCR. In the table there are around 140,000 clones, roughly 46% of which are singletons. Sequencing was performed on CD4+ T cells sorted from blood, taken at week 0. These receptor sequences come from a human donor with alopecia areata. The CDR3 runs from the conserved cysteine through the conserved F or W. A D gene is named only where the DNA matches it firmly. Only part of the rows carry a size: once, few, many, or a class if the clone is expanded.

J gene: TRBJ2-3; V gene: TRBV18; D gene: TRBD2; clone size: NA; CDR3 protein: CASSPTSVEDTQYF; CDR3 DNA: TGTGCCAGCTCACCGACTAGCGTCGAAGATACGCAGTATTTT
J gene: TRBJ1-1; V gene: TRBV30; D gene: NA; clone size: once; CDR3 protein: CAWSVRSSGDTEAFF; CDR3 DNA: TGTGCCTGGAGTGTACGTTCGAGTGGTGACACTGAAGCTTTCTTT
J gene: TRBJ1-2; V gene: TRBV28; D gene: TRBD1; clone size: NA; CDR3 protein: CASSSPTGASYGYTF; CDR3 DNA: TGTGCCAGCAGTTCCCCGACAGGGGCGAGCTATGGCTACACCTTC
J gene: TRBJ2-5; V gene: TRBV18; D gene: NA; clone size: NA; CDR3 protein: CASSLPWETQYF; CDR3 DNA: TGTGCCAGCTCACTCCCCTGGGAGACCCAGTACTTC
J gene: TRBJ1-1; V gene: TRBV14; D gene: NA; clone size: few; CDR3 protein: CASSLRAIRGDTEAFF; CDR3 DNA: TGTGCCAGCAGCCTAAGGGCCATCCGGGGGGACACTGAAGCTTTCTTT
J gene: TRBJ1-1; V gene: TRBV19; D gene: NA; clone size: NA; CDR3 protein: CASSSGPFTEAFF; CDR3 DNA: TGTGCCAGTAGTTCCGGGCCTTTCACTGAAGCTTTCTTT
J gene: TRBJ2-1; V gene: TRBV29-1; D gene: NA; clone size: NA; CDR3 protein: CSVEDEPRSGEQFF; CDR3 DNA: TGCAGCGTCGAAGATGAGCCTAGGTCTGGTGAGCAGTTCTTC
J gene: TRBJ1-1; V gene: TRBV30; D gene: NA; clone size: once; CDR3 protein: CAWSAGGRAFF; CDR3 DNA: TGTGCCTGGAGTGCTGGAGGGAGGGCTTTCTTT
J gene: TRBJ2-2; V gene: TRBV7-9; D gene: TRBD1; clone size: NA; CDR3 protein: CASSPRTGLRGTGELFF; CDR3 DNA: TGTGCCAGCAGCCCCCGGACAGGGCTGAGGGGCACCGGGGAGCTGTTTTTT
J gene: TRBJ2-4; V gene: TRBV25-1; D gene: TRBD1; clone size: once; CDR3 protein: CASRPQGIAKNIQYF; CDR3 DNA: TGTGCCAGCCGGCCACAGGGGATAGCCAAAAACATTCAGTACTTC
J gene: TRBJ2-7; V gene: TRBV29-1; D gene: NA; clone size: NA; CDR3 protein: CSVSTLGSSYEQYF; CDR3 DNA: TGCAGCGTTTCCACCTTGGGGAGCTCCTACGAGCAGTACTTC
J gene: TRBJ1-2; V gene: TRBV30; D gene: NA; clone size: NA; CDR3 protein: CAWSFTAGGYTF; CDR3 DNA: TGTGCCTGGAGTTTCACAGCCGGGGGCTACACCTTC
J gene: TRBJ2-2; V gene: TRBV6-4; D gene: NA; clone size: few; CDR3 protein: CASSREDTGELFF; CDR3 DNA: TGTGCCAGCAGTCGCGAGGACACCGGGGAGCTGTTTTTT
J gene: TRBJ2-3; V gene: TRBV7-2; D gene: TRBD2; clone size: NA; CDR3 protein: CASSEGLASDTQYF; CDR3 DNA: TGTGCCAGCAGCGAGGGACTAGCGTCAGATACGCAGTATTTT
J gene: TRBJ2-7; V gene: TRBV7-8; D gene: TRBD1; clone size: NA; CDR3 protein: CASSIAGGQGEQYF; CDR3 DNA: TGTGCCAGCAGCATAGCAGGGGGCCAGGGGGAGCAGTACTTC
J gene: TRBJ1-1; V gene: TRBV6-6; D gene: NA; clone size: NA; CDR3 protein: CASSLRPTEAFF; CDR3 DNA: TGTGCCAGCAGCCTCCGGCCCACTGAAGCTTTCTTT
J gene: TRBJ1-2; V gene: TRBV6-6; D gene: NA; clone size: few; CDR3 protein: CASTGGDYGYTF; CDR3 DNA: TGTGCCAGCACGGGGGGCGACTATGGCTACACCTTC
J gene: TRBJ2-3; V gene: TRBV5-1; D gene: NA; clone size: NA; CDR3 protein: CASSRAGYSTDTQYF; CDR3 DNA: TGCGCCAGCAGCCGGGCAGGGTATAGCACAGATACGCAGTATTTT
J gene: TRBJ2-7; V gene: TRBV5-4; D gene: NA; clone size: NA; CDR3 protein: CASSFRGFTYEQYF; CDR3 DNA: TGTGCCAGCAGCTTCAGAGGGTTCACCTACGAGCAGTACTTC
J gene: TRBJ2-5; V gene: TRBV7-2; D gene: NA; clone size: many; CDR3 protein: CASRRDSSTQYF; CDR3 DNA: TGTGCCAGCAGAAGGGACTCCTCGACCCAGTACTTC
J gene: TRBJ1-1; V gene: TRBV10-3; D gene: NA; clone size: NA; CDR3 protein: CAISVGHEAFF; CDR3 DNA: TGTGCCATCAGTGTTGGACATGAAGCTTTCTTT
J gene: TRBJ2-1; V gene: TRBV29-1; D gene: TRBD1; clone size: few; CDR3 protein: CSVRQGPNEQFF; CDR3 DNA: TGCAGCGTAAGACAGGGTCCCAATGAGCAGTTCTTC
J gene: TRBJ2-2; V gene: TRBV6-6; D gene: TRBD1; clone size: NA; CDR3 protein: CASSAGTGATGELFF; CDR3 DNA: TGTGCCAGCAGTGCCGGGACAGGAGCCACCGGGGAGCTGTTTTTT
J gene: TRBJ2-7; V gene: TRBV5-4; D gene: NA; clone size: NA; CDR3 protein: CASSLYGSSYEQYF; CDR3 DNA: TGTGCCAGCAGCTTGTACGGCAGCTCCTACGAGCAGTACTTC
J gene: TRBJ2-3; V gene: TRBV7-2; D gene: TRBD2; clone size: NA; CDR3 protein: CASSLEAGGPETQYF; CDR3 DNA: TGTGCCAGCAGCTTAGAGGCGGGAGGGCCGGAGACGCAGTATTTT
J gene: TRBJ1-1; V gene: TRBV29-1; D gene: TRBD1; clone size: few; CDR3 protein: CSVRDSKEDTEAFF; CDR3 DNA: TGCAGCGTCCGGGACAGTAAAGAAGACACTGAAGCTTTCTTT
J gene: TRBJ2-5; V gene: TRBV6-1; D gene: TRBD2; clone size: NA; CDR3 protein: CASSEGRESIKTQYF; CDR3 DNA: TGTGCCAGCAGTGAAGGGCGGGAGTCTATAAAGACCCAGTACTTC
J gene: TRBJ1-5; V gene: TRBV27; D gene: NA; clone size: NA; CDR3 protein: CASSLSFRQPQHF; CDR3 DNA: TGTGCCAGCAGTTTATCTTTTCGTCAGCCCCAGCATTTT